The 32 T cell receptor beta chains reported below all come from one sample, sequenced in a study of metastatic and nonmetastatic thyroid tumors. Before thyroid surgery, none of the patients had received any treatment. TCRdb re-clonotyped the PCR reads through MiXCR. The profile shows tens of thousands of clones, roughly 16% of them singletons. Material: blood. These receptors all come from a female donor with papillary thyroid cancer or a benign thyroid nodule (not recorded which). Some clones in this sample may be carry-over from other donors' samples.

This clone has at least ten counts. The chain employs TRBV7-6 and TRBJ2-3, with TRBD2 identical over 11 bases. There are 19 residues in the CDR3. The V gene's germline CDR1 is SGHVS and CDR2 FNYEAQ. J lost 0 bases, V lost 5 bases, and 13 bases had no gene match. CDR3 loop: CASSPQVALAGASTDTQYF. The CDR3 DNA follows: TGTGCCAGCAGCCCCCAAGTTGCACTAGCGGGGGCTAGCACAGATACGCAGTATTTT. Full variable domain (remainder filled in from reference TRBV7-6 and TRBJ2-3): GAGVSQSPRYKVTKRGQDVALRCDPISGHVSLYWYRQALGQGPEFLTYFNYEAQQDKSGLPNDRFSAERPEGSISTLTIQRTEQRDSAMYRCASSPQVALAGASTDTQYFGPGTRLTVL.

In its sample, this clone was seen many times. A much bigger clone sits one base away, suggesting this may be a read error. This sequence joins TRBV5-8 and TRBJ1-2; unclear D gene. This CDR3 is 12 amino acids long. Germline CDR1 reads SGHTS; CDR2 reads YDEGEE. The CDR3 DNA reads TGTGCCAGCAGCTTGGAAGGTTCTGGCTACGCCTTC. Residues: CASSLEGSGYAF.

In this sample, this clone turned up many times. The CDR3 here is CASSEVSGGIGELFF. The CDR3 nucleotides are TGTGCCAGCAGTGAGGTTTCAGGGGGGATCGGGGAGCTGTTTTTT. The chain couples TRBV6-1 to TRBJ2-2; D may be TRBD1 (7 bases). Per the germline V gene, CDR1 is MNHNS and CDR2 is SASEGT. The ends were cut back, 3 bases at V and 7 bases at J, with 15 bases in the middle. The CDR3 runs to 15 residues.

This sequence joins TRBV6-1 and TRBJ1-1; tentative D call: TRBD1 (6 bases). This CDR3 comprises 14 residues. Trimming shortened V by 6 bases and J by 2 bases, and 13 bases separated the two germline ends. Germline V gene data show CDR1 as MNHNS and CDR2 as SASEGT. The CDR3 sequence is CASSSLGGNTEAFF. CDR3 bases: TGTGCCAGCAGCAGTTTAGGGGGAAACACTGAAGCTTTCTTT.

The chain links TRBV4-1 to TRBJ2-7, with TRBD2 as a possible D gene (5 bases). CDR1 MGHRA and CDR2 YSYEKL come from the germline V gene. V was cut by 5 bases and J by 2 bases, with 13 bases left in between. The CDR3 sequence is 14 residues long. The CDR3 coding sequence is TGCGCCAGCAGCACCCTGGACGGGGCCTACGAGCAGTACTTC. It codes for CASSTLDGAYEQYF.

This clone was seen ten or more times. The chain joins TRBV19 to TRBJ1-1; D gene unclear. The germline V gene has CDR1 LNHDA and CDR2 SQIVND (reference sequence). The CDR3 spans 13 residues. Between the trimmed V and J ends, which lost 3 bases and 4 bases, there was a span of 9 bases. In DNA, the CDR3 is TGTGCCAGTAGTATTGGCACTGGCACTGAAGCTTTCTTT. Encoded protein: CASSIGTGTEAFF.

This clone was seen many times. V usage is TRBV6-1 and J usage is TRBJ1-4, with D possibly matching TRBD1 (5 bases). Trimming pared 6 bases from V and 7 bases from J, leaving 15 bases between. The CDR3 runs to 14 residues. CDR1 is MNHNS and CDR2 is SASEGT in the germline V gene. This chain's CDR3 is CASSRDPNSEKLFF. The CDR3 DNA is TGTGCCAGCAGCCGGGACCCGAATAGTGAAAAACTGTTTTTT.

This clone was picked up many times. The chain links TRBV20-1 to TRBJ2-1; the D gene is possibly TRBD2 (6 bases). The CDR3 has 16 amino acids. Between the trimmed V and J ends, which lost 0 bases and 1 base, there was a span of 13 bases. Germline V gene data show CDR1 as DFQATT and CDR2 as SNEGSKA (reference sequence). The CDR3 sequence: CSARDQTGDSYNEQFF. The CDR3 DNA is TGCAGTGCTAGAGATCAAACGGGAGATTCCTACAATGAGCAGTTCTTC.

The chain recombines TRBV27 with TRBJ2-7; unclear D gene. The CDR3 is made up of 17 amino acids. CDR1 and CDR2 (germline): MNHEY, SMNVEV (reference sequence). Trimming stripped 3 bases from V and 3 bases from J, with 21 bases between. The CDR3: CASSLCRGQASFYEQYF. Written as DNA, the CDR3 is TGTGCCAGCAGTTTGTGTCGTGGTCAGGCGTCCTTCTACGAGCAGTACTTC.

This chain links TRBV27 with TRBJ1-4; 8 nucleotides align to TRBD1. In germline, CDR1 is MNHEY, CDR2 SMNVEV (reference sequence). With 0 bases clipped from V and 3 bases from J, the junction kept 3 bases outside the gene matches. The CDR3 spans 16 residues. The CDR3 DNA is TGTGCCAGCAGTTTATCCAGGGGGCTTGCTAATGAAAAACTGTTTTTT. Translating gives CASSLSRGLANEKLFF.

The table lists this clone with many counts. The chain combines TRBV11-3 with TRBJ2-1; D uncertain. The CDR3 extends over 15 amino acids. The V gene lost 1 base and the J gene lost 5 bases, with 12 bases spanning the gap. Germline CDR1 and CDR2: SGHNT and YENEEA. Written as DNA, the CDR3 is TGTGCCAGCAGCTTAGGGATAGCATCTGACAATGAGCAGTTCTTC. As protein: CASSLGIASDNEQFF.

This clone came up many times. The V gene is TRBV5-6, the J gene TRBJ1-3, with D possibly being TRBD1 (6 bases). Between the trimmed V and J ends, which lost 2 bases and 6 bases, there was a span of 12 bases. Germline V gives CDR1 SGHDT, CDR2 YYEEEE. This CDR3 comprises 14 residues. The CDR3 DNA sequence: TGTGCCAGCAGCTTCAAGGGACACATAAACACCATATATTTT. This gives the protein CASSFKGHINTIYF.

A note on this clone: A much bigger clone sits one base away, suggesting this may be a read error. The gene calls are TRBV11-2 and TRBJ1-1, with a possible D match to TRBD1 (5 bases). The CDR3 contains 16 residues. Germline CDR1 SGHAT, CDR2 FQNNGV. This CDR3 reads CASSLGGRGLKTEAFF. The CDR3 DNA sequence: TGTGCCAGCAGCTTAGGGGGCAGAGGGTTGAAGACTGAAGCTTTCTTT.

This clone was seen ten or more times. V is TRBV18 and J is TRBJ2-7, with D uncertain. V was clipped by 2 bases and J by 0 bases, with 5 bases between them. The CDR3 has 13 residues. Germline-derived CDR1 and CDR2 are KGHSH and LQKENI. DNA for the CDR3: TGTGCCAGCTCACCATCGGCCTCCTACGAGCAGTACTTC. Its translation: CASSPSASYEQYF.

This clone was found a few times. In DNA form, the CDR3 reads TGTGCCAGCGCCGGGACCTACAGTTCCTACAATGAGCAGTTCTTC. Its protein product is CASAGTYSSYNEQFF. The rearrangement uses TRBV28 and TRBJ2-1; D might be TRBD1 or TRBD2, each matching 5 bases. Trimming took 8 bases from V and 1 from J, leaving 15 bases between them. CDR3 length equals 15 residues. Germline V gene data show CDR1 as MDHEN and CDR2 as SYDVKM.

This clone is medium-sized by share. The CDR3 sequence is CASSTLGDGLNTIYF. The DNA of the CDR3 is TGTGCCAGCAGCACACTCGGGGACGGGCTGAACACCATATATTTT. V usage is TRBV28 and J usage is TRBJ1-3; D perhaps matches TRBD1 (5 bases). The CDR3 runs 15 residues. Trimming shortened V by 6 bases and J by 7 bases, and 19 bases separated the two germline ends. CDR1 and CDR2 from the germline V gene are MDHEN and SYDVKM.

This clone was seen at least ten times. The chain recombines TRBV30 with TRBJ2-1, with 8 bases that match TRBD2. Unmatched junction bases numbered 5, after V lost 2 bases and J lost 8 bases. CDR3 length: 13 residues. Germline-derived CDR1 and CDR2 are GTSNPN and SVGIG (reference sequence). CDR3 sequence: CAWSPGRVHEQFF. The CDR3 bases are TGTGCCTGGAGTCCCGGGAGGGTCCATGAGCAGTTCTTC.

This clone was seen at least ten times. The V gene is TRBV11-3, the J gene TRBJ1-6; a weak D match, TRBD1 (5 bases). The CDR3 has 18 amino acids. Trimming shortened V by 4 bases and J by 0 bases, and 16 bases separated the two germline ends. Looked up from germline, CDR1 is SGHNT and CDR2 is YENEEA. CDR3 residues: CASSSRMGGSSYNSPLHF. The CDR3 DNA sequence: TGTGCCAGCAGCTCAAGGATGGGGGGAAGCTCCTATAATTCACCCCTCCACTTT. The full variable domain, with the rest looked up from reference TRBV11-3 and TRBJ1-6, is EAGVVQSPRYKIIEKKQPVAFWCNPISGHNTLYWYLQNLGQGPELLIRYENEEAVDDSQLPKDRFSAERLKGVDSTLKIQPAELGDSAVYLCASSSRMGGSSYNSPLHFGNGTRLTVT.

J is TRBJ2-1 and V is TRBV11-2; TRBD1 is a possible D gene (6 bases). Germline V gene lookup returns CDR1 SGHAT and CDR2 FQNNGV. Trimming left V 1 base short and J 2 bases short, with 15 bases between. This CDR3 is built from 17 residues. CDR3 residues: CASSLGSIQGPYNEQFF. The CDR3 nucleotides read TGTGCCAGCAGCTTAGGTTCGATTCAGGGGCCCTACAATGAGCAGTTCTTC. The full variable domain, completed using reference TRBV11-2 and TRBJ2-1, is EAGVAQSPRYKIIEKRQSVAFWCNPISGHATLYWYQQILGQGPKLLIQFQNNGVVDDSQLPKDRFSAERLKGVDSTLKIQPAKLEDSAVYLCASSLGSIQGPYNEQFFGPGTRLTVL.

This clone has ten or more counts. The chain uses TRBV14 and TRBJ2-6; D may be TRBD1 (5 bases). Germline-derived CDR1 and CDR2 are SGHDN and FVKESK. The CDR3 spans 16 residues. Trimming took 3 bases from V and 4 from J, leaving 13 bases between them. The CDR3 DNA is TGTGCCAGCAGCCAGAGGCAGACAGCCGGGGCCAACGTCCTGACTTTC. Translation: CASSQRQTAGANVLTF.

This clone was detected ten times or more. The chain employs TRBV3-1 and TRBJ2-2; 9 bases line up with TRBD1. V gave up 6 bases and J gave up 0 bases; unmatched junction bases: 5. Germline V gene lookup returns CDR1 LGHDT and CDR2 YNNKEL (reference sequence). There are 16 residues in the CDR3. The CDR3 DNA follows: TGTGCCAGCAGGCGCGGGACAGGGTCGAACACCGGGGAGCTGTTTTTT. The encoded protein is CASRRGTGSNTGELFF.

The chain couples TRBV20-1 to TRBJ2-1; no clear D gene. There are 13 residues in the CDR3. V lost 3 bases and J 5 bases, leaving 11 bases between the germline ends. Per the germline V gene, CDR1 is DFQATT and CDR2 is SNEGSKA (reference sequence). The CDR3 coding sequence is TGCAGTGCTAGTATGGGGTGGGACAATGAGCAGTTCTTC. Translated: CSASMGWDNEQFF.

This clone was seen at least ten times. The V and J genes are TRBV7-8 and TRBJ2-2, with TRBD2 identical over 7 bases. Germline V gene sequence: CDR1 SGHVS, CDR2 FQNEAQ. The CDR3 runs to 18 residues. V lost 5 bases, J lost 6 bases, and 18 bases stayed unmatched. CDR3 DNA: TGTGCCAGCAGCCCCGCCAGGAAAGGACTAGTAGGTGCCGGGGAGCTGTTTTTT. Translated, it gives CASSPARKGLVGAGELFF.

The chain is built from TRBV28 and TRBJ2-7, with 8 nucleotides matching TRBD1. The length of the CDR3 is 13 residues. V was pared by 2 bases and J by 5 bases, with 2 bases of the junction left unmatched. Germline V gene data show CDR1 as MDHEN and CDR2 as SYDVKM. The CDR3 loop is CASSLPGGHEQYF. DNA for the CDR3: TGTGCCAGCAGTTTACCAGGGGGCCACGAGCAGTACTTC.

This clone was picked up a small number of times. The chain carries TRBV19 and TRBJ1-2; possibly TRBD1 for D (6 bases). Germline values: CDR1 LNHDA, CDR2 SQIVND (reference sequence). Trimming shortened V by 4 bases and J by 8 bases, and 11 bases separated the two germline ends. The length of the CDR3 is 12 residues. The CDR3 region is CASSTRQVGYTF. The CDR3 DNA is TGTGCCAGTAGTACTCGACAGGTGGGCTACACCTTC.

The chain combines TRBV20-1 with TRBJ2-1, with TRBD1 matching over 8 bases. Germline loops: CDR1 DFQATT, CDR2 SNEGSKA (reference sequence). V dropped 2 bases and J dropped 5; count of bases not matched to a gene: 11. The CDR3 loop spans 16 amino acids. CDR3 in DNA: TGCAGTGCTAGATATGGCGCAGGGGGCAGTAACAATGAGCAGTTCTTC. Translating gives CSARYGAGGSNNEQFF.

This clone appeared many times. The J gene is TRBJ2-1, the V gene TRBV6-2 or TRBV6-3; D unclear. The length of the CDR3 is 14 residues. V was clipped by 5 bases and J by 8 bases, with 16 bases between them. Germline CDR1 MNHEY, CDR2 SVGEGT. The CDR3 nucleotides are TGTGCCAGCAGTCGCCCATTTGGAGACTATGAGCAGTTCTTC. It specifies CASSRPFGDYEQFF.

J is TRBJ2-7 and V is TRBV9; 9 positions agree with TRBD2. Germline CDR1 reads SGDLS; CDR2 reads YYNGEE. The CDR3 totals 14 residues. The J segment lost 3 bases and the V segment lost 3 bases, leaving 4 bases of the junction unmatched. CDR3 protein: CASSASGTIYEQYF. In DNA form, the CDR3 reads TGTGCCAGCAGCGCTAGCGGGACGATCTACGAGCAGTACTTC.

This clone is medium-sized. The rearrangement joins TRBV12-3 or TRBV12-4 to TRBJ2-1; D is uncertain. This CDR3 has 16 amino acids. V shed 3 bases and J shed 0 bases, with 12 bases lying between them. The CDR3 nucleotides read TGTGCCAGCAGTTTGGCTGGGGAAAGCTCCTACAATGAGCAGTTCTTC. It encodes CASSLAGESSYNEQFF.

This clone has ten or more counts. V and J are TRBV6-1 and TRBJ1-2, with TRBD1 matching 8 bases. The CDR3 contains 16 residues. Trimming removed 5 bases from V and 5 bases from J; junction bases left unmatched: 13. Germline loops: CDR1 MNHNS, CDR2 SASEGT. CDR3 sequence (DNA): TGTGCCAGCAGTAAACACAGGGGGACGGGTGGTTATGGCTACACCTTC. Translation: CASSKHRGTGGYGYTF.

This sequence joins TRBV29-1 and TRBJ2-5, with D possibly being TRBD1 or TRBD2 (6 bases each). The CDR3 sequence is 13 residues long. V was clipped by 1 base and J by 5 bases, with 11 bases between them. Germline CDR1 reads SQVTM; CDR2 reads ANQGSEA. The CDR3 region has the DNA TGCAGCGTTGAAGGGGGGGCTAGGGAGACCCAGTACTTC. Its translation: CSVEGGARETQYF.

This clone was counted between two and nine times. The V and J genes are TRBV6-2 or TRBV6-3 and TRBJ2-7; D unclear. Trimming took 1 base from V and 1 from J, leaving 8 bases between them. The CDR3 extends over 14 amino acids. Germline assignment: CDR1 MNHEY and CDR2 SVGEGT. The CDR3 spells CASSYFSDSYEQYF. CDR3 DNA sequence: TGTGCCAGCAGTTACTTCAGTGATTCCTACGAGCAGTACTTC.